What follows is one T cell receptor beta chain and its context. These data originate in a study of blood T cell repertoires in COVID-19. About the research overall: Some COVID-19 samples were acute and others convalescent; all came from the United States, Italy and Spain. In each case, the material was cDNA or gDNA derived from T cells, B-cell-depleted T cells, or PBMCs.

The CDR3 loop spans 14 amino acids. J gave up 5 bases and V 1 base, and 4 bases lay outside the gene matches. Germline CDR1 and CDR2: MGHRA and YSYEKL. Authors' analysis steps: Reference gene primers were amplified, and this amplification served to estimate nucleated cell counts. Clones were read by immunoSEQ multiplex PCR, and TCRdb kept only the in-frame ones, dropping some. That table gives V, J and clone size, and the DNA gave D and trimming. This table holds approximately 180,000 clones, around nine tenths found once. The sequencing input was peripheral blood. This chain connects TRBV4-1 to TRBJ1-2; TRBD1 matches at 7 bases. This clonotype originated in a man aged 60 to 75 with active or convalescent COVID-19. The CDR3 is CASSQAQGEYGYTF. Written as DNA, the CDR3 is TGCGCCAGCAGCCAAGCGCAGGGGGAGTATGGCTACACCTTC.